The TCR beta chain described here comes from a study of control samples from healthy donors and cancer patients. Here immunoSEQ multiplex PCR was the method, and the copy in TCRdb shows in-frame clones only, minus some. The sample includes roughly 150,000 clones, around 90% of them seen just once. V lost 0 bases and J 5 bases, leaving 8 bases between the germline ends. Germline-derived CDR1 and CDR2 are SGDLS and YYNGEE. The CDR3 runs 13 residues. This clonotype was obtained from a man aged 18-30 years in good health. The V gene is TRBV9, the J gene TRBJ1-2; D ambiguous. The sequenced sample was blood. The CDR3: CASSVEESYGYTF. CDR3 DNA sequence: TGTGCCAGCAGCGTAGAGGAGAGTTATGGCTACACCTTC.